The 6 T cell receptor beta chains below come from one sample, sequenced in a study of T cells expressing NK-cell markers (TCRdb year 2020). The library came from 5' RACE. Sequenced on an Illumina HiSeq 2000. Through TCRdb reprocessing, the reads give one entry per CDR3 protein sequence; DNA is omitted. The sample table records 150,000 or so distinct CDR3 sequences. Less than 40% of the sample goes to the ten largest clones. The sequencing input was blood T cells: a sorted CD56 or NKG2C T cell subset, CD4+ or CD8+ T cells, or bulk PBMC T cells (not recorded which). The receptors originated from a woman aged 45 to 65 in good health. Donor details come from another sample of the same person, matched by shared clones.

CDR3 protein: CASSLRGGAVPEAFF. The gene calls are TRBV5-1 and TRBJ1-1; there is no DNA to check the TCRdb D call of TRBD1. Germline-derived CDR1 and CDR2 are SGHRS and YFSETQ. The CDR3 loop spans 15 amino acids.

The chain is built from TRBV9 and TRBJ1-1. The CDR3 runs to 15 residues. The germline V gene has CDR1 SGDLS and CDR2 YYNGEE. The CDR3 sequence: CASSVELGRNTEAFF.

This chain uses TRBV2 with TRBJ1-1. Looked up from germline, CDR1 is SNHLY and CDR2 is FYNNEI. The CDR3 has 14 amino acids. CDR3 protein: CASSPNGGVTEAFF.

The chain combines TRBV12-3 or TRBV12-4 with TRBJ1-5. This CDR3 is built from 16 residues. CDR3 sequence: CASSFLGTGGNQPQHF.

The gene calls are TRBV27 and TRBJ2-1; the D call of TRBD1 rests on TCRdb alone, since no DNA is present to check it. CDR3 length equals 18 residues. The germline V gene has CDR1 MNHEY and CDR2 SMNVEV (reference sequence). CDR3 residues: CASSLNPHLISQNNEQFF.

J is TRBJ2-1 and V is TRBV27. The CDR3 spans 15 residues. Germline V gene data show CDR1 as MNHEY and CDR2 as SMNVEV (reference sequence). CDR3: CASSSRRASYNEQFF.